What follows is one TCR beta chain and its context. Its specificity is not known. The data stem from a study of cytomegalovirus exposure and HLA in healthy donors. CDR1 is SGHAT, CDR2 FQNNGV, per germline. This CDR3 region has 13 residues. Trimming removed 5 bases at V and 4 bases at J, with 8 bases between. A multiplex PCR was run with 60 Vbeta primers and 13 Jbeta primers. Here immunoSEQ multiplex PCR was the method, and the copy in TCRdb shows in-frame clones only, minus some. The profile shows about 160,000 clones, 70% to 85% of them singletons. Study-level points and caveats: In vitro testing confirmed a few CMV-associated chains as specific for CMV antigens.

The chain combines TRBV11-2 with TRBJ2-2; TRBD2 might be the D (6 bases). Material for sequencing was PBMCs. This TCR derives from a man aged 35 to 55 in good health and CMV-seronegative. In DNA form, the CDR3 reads TGTGCCAGCAGCCAGACTAGCACCGGGGAGCTGTTTTTT. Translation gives CASSQTSTGELFF.